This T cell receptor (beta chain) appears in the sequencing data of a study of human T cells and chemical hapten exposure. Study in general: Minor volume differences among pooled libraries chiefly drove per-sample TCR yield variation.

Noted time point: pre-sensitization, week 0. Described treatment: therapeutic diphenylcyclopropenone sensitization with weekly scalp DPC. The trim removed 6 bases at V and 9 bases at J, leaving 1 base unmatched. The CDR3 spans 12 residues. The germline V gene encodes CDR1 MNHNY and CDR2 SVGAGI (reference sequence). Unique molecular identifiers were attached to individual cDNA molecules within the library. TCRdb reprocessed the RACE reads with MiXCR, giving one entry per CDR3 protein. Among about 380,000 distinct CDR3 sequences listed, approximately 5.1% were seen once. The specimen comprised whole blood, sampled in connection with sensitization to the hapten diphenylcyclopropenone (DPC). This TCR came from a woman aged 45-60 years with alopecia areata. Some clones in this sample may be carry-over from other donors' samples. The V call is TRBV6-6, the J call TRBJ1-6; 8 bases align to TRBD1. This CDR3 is CASSDRGSPLHF. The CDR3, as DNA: TGTGCCAGCAGCGACAGGGGTTCACCCCTCCACTTT.